This TCR beta chain appears in the sequencing data of a study of cytomegalovirus exposure and HLA in healthy donors. A multiplex PCR was run with 60 Vbeta primers and 13 Jbeta primers. Method: immunoSEQ multiplex PCR; TCRdb's copy keeps in-frame clones and lacks some. The repertoire includes 85,000 to 100,000 clones, about three quarters of them detected once, and roughly 8% sits in the top ten. This CDR3 comprises 20 residues. Germline loops: CDR1 SGDLS, CDR2 YYNGEE. The V gene end was trimmed by 0 bases and the J gene end by 0 bases; junction bases not matched to a gene: 16. Sequencing was carried out using PBMCs. The V gene is TRBV9, the J gene TRBJ2-3; TRBD2 matches at 7 bases. This clonotype was sampled from a human donor in good health. For the CDR3, the DNA is TGTGCCAGCAGCGTAGTAGGCGGGAGCAGTGAGGGCATAAGCACAGATACGCAGTATTTT. This encodes CASSVVGGSSEGISTDTQYF.